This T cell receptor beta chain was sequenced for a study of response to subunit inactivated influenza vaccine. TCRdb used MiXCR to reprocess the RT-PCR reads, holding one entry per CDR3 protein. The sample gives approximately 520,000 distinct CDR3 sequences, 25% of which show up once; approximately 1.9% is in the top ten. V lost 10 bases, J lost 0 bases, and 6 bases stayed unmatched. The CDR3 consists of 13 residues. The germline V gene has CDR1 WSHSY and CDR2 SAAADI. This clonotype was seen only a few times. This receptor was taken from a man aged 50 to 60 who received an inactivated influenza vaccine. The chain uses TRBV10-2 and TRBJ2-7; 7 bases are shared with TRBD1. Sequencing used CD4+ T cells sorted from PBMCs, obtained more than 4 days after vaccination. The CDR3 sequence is CAIATGPSYEQYF. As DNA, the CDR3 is TGCGCCATCGCGACAGGGCCCTCCTACGAGCAGTACTTC.